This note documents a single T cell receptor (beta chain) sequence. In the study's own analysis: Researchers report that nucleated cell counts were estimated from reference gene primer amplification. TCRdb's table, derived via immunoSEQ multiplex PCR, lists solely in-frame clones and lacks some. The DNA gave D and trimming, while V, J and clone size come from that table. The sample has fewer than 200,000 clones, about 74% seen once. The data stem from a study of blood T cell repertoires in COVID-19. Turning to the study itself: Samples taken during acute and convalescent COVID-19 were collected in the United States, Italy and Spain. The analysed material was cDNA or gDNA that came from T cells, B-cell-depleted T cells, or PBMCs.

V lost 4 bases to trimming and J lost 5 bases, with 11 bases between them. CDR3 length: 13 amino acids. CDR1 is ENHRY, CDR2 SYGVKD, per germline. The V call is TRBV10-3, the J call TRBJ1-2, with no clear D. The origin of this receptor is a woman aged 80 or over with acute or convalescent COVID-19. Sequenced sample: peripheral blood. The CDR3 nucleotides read TGTGCCATCAGTGGGAGTCGGCAGTATGGCTACACCTTC. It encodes CAISGSRQYGYTF.